The next 10 T cell receptor beta chains were all read from a single sample in a study of control samples from healthy donors and cancer patients. The repertoire was sequenced with immunoSEQ multiplex PCR; TCRdb's copy has only in-frame clones and lacks some. The sample has around 140,000 clones; about 91% are singletons. Sequenced sample: blood. These receptors were collected from a man under 40 in good health.

The V call is TRBV4-2, the J call TRBJ2-3; TRBD2 aligns across 8 bases. The J segment lost 8 bases and the V segment lost 0 bases, leaving 16 bases of the junction unmatched. Germline V gene lookup returns CDR1 LGHNA and CDR2 YNFKEQ. The CDR3 extends over 18 amino acids. The CDR3 region is CASSQDWAVAGTSSTQYF. The DNA of the CDR3 is TGTGCCAGCAGCCAAGATTGGGCGGTAGCGGGGACCTCATCTACGCAGTATTTT.

This clone has only one observation. This chain joins TRBV9 and TRBJ1-1; 8 nucleotides align to TRBD1. The CDR3 spans 14 residues. V was clipped by 3 bases and J by 5 bases; unmatched bases: 6. CDR1 is SGDLS and CDR2 is YYNGEE in the germline V gene. The CDR3 protein is CASSGQGARTEAFF. Here the CDR3 DNA reads TGTGCCAGCAGCGGTCAGGGGGCGCGTACTGAAGCTTTCTTT. Combining the CDR3 with reference TRBV9 and TRBJ1-1 gives the whole variable domain DSGVTQTPKHLITATGQRVTLRCSPRSGDLSVYWYQQSLDQGLQFLIQYYNGEERAKGNILERFSAQQFPDLHSELNLSSLELGDSALYFCASSGQGARTEAFFGQGTRLTVV.

The chain joins TRBV5-1 to TRBJ2-2; 8 nucleotides match TRBD2. Germline trimming cut 7 bases from V and 6 bases from J; bases unmatched to any gene: 8. Germline CDR1 and CDR2: SGHRS and YFSETQ. This CDR3 region has 14 residues. DNA of the CDR3: TGCGCCAGCTCCACCGGGGGGGGACCCGGGGAGCTGTTTTTT. This translates into CASSTGGGPGELFF.

This rearrangement joins TRBV5-4 to TRBJ2-3, with 11 bases matching TRBD2. After removal of 2 bases from V and 0 bases from J, the junction contained 8 bases not matched to a gene. CDR3 length: 18 amino acids. Germline lookup yields CDR1 SGHNT and CDR2 YYREEE (reference sequence). This chain's CDR3 is CASSFPLAGGLSTDTQYF. The CDR3, as DNA: TGTGCCAGCAGCTTTCCGCTAGCGGGGGGCCTTAGCACAGATACGCAGTATTTT.

The rearrangement joins TRBV28 to TRBJ1-1; D may be TRBD1 (5 bases). The V and J ends lost 8 bases and 0 bases respectively, with 13 bases between them. This CDR3 has 14 amino acids. CDR1 and CDR2 from the germline V gene are MDHEN and SYDVKM. CDR3 DNA sequence: TGTGCCAGCTATACGACAGATATGAACACTGAAGCTTTCTTT. Protein product: CASYTTDMNTEAFF.

The chain is built from TRBV2 and TRBJ2-2; 7 positions agree with TRBD1. The CDR3 covers 15 residues. Germline V gene lookup returns CDR1 SNHLY and CDR2 FYNNEI. The V gene end was trimmed by 2 bases and the J gene end by 6 bases; junction bases not matched to a gene: 6. In DNA, the CDR3 is TGTGCCAGCAGTGAAACAGGGGCTGGTTCCGGGGAGCTGTTTTTT. Translating gives CASSETGAGSGELFF. Filled out from reference TRBV2 and TRBJ2-2, the complete variable domain reads EPEVTQTPSHQVTQMGQEVILRCVPISNHLYFYWYRQILGQKVEFLVSFYNNEISEKSEIFDDQFSVERPDGSNFTLKIRSTKLEDSAMYFCASSETGAGSGELFFGEGSRLTVL.

This CDR3 reads CASNAGIMNTEAFF. CDR3 sequence (DNA): TGTGCCAGCAACGCAGGGATCATGAACACTGAAGCTTTCTTT. The chain employs TRBV7-9 and TRBJ1-1; D perhaps matches TRBD1 (5 bases). The length of the CDR3 is 14 residues. V was cut by 7 bases and J by 0 bases, with 12 bases left in between. Germline loops: CDR1 SEHNR, CDR2 FQNEAQ (reference sequence).

This clone was seen just once. This chain joins TRBV6-6 and TRBJ1-3; D possibly corresponds to TRBD1 (5 bases). The CDR3 runs 14 residues. Trimming removed 5 bases from V and 4 bases from J, with 12 bases in between. Per the germline V gene, CDR1 is MNHNY and CDR2 is SVGAGI (reference sequence). The CDR3 region has the DNA TGTGCCAGCAGTCCCAGGGACGGCGGAAACACCATATATTTT. This sequence encodes CASSPRDGGNTIYF.

The chain uses TRBV12-3 or TRBV12-4 and TRBJ2-7; the match to TRBD1 covers 12 bases. Trimming removed 7 bases from V and 6 bases from J; junction bases left unmatched: 4. This CDR3 contains 13 residues. As DNA, the CDR3 is TGTGCCAGCACCGGGACAGGGGGCGGCGAGCAGTACTTC. It yields the protein CASTGTGGGEQYF.

The V and J genes are TRBV27 and TRBJ1-6; D gene unclear. Germline CDR1 and CDR2: MNHEY and SMNVEV (reference sequence). V was pared by 3 bases and J by 14 bases, with 20 bases between. This CDR3 is 15 amino acids long. CDR3 DNA: TGTGCCAGCAGTTTGTCCCTCGCATGGGCGCGTGCCCTCCACTTT. Encoded protein: CASSLSLAWARALHF.